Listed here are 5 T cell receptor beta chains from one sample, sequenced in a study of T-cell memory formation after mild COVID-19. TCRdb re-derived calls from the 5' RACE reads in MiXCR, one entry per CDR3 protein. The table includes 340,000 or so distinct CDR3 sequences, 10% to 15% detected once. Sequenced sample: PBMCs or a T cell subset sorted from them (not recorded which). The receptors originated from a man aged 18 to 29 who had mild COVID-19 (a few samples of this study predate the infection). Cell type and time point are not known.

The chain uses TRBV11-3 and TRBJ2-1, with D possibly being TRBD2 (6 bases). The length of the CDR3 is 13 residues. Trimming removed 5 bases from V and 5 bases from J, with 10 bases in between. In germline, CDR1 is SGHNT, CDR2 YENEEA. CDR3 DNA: TGTGCCAGCAGCCCGCGGGACCACAATGAGCAGTTCTTC. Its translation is CASSPRDHNEQFF.

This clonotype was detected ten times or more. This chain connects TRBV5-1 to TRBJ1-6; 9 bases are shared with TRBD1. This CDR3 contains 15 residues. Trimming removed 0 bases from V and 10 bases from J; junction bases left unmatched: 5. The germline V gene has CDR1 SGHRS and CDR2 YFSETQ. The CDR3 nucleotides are TGCGCCAGCAGCTTGGAGGGACAGGGCTACTCACCCCTCCACTTT. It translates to CASSLEGQGYSPLHF.

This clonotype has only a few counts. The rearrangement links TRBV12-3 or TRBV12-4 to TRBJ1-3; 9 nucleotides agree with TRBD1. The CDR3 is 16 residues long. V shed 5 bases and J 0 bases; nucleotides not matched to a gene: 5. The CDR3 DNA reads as TGTGCCAGCAGTCGGACAGGGGCACTCTCTGGAAACACCATATATTTT. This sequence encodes CASSRTGALSGNTIYF.

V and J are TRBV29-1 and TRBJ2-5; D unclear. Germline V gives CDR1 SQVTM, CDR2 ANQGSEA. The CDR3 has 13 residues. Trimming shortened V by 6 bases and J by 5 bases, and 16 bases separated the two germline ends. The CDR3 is CSVGPTGDETQYF. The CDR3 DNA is TGCAGCGTCGGGCCGACCGGTGACGAGACCCAGTACTTC.

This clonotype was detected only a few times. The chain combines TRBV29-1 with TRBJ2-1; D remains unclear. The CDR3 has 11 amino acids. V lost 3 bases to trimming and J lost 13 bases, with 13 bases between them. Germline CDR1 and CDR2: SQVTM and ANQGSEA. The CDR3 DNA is TGCAGCGTTGAGTGGTCTACTAAACAGTTCTTC. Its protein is CSVEWSTKQFF.